A selection of T cell receptor beta chains follows, all from one sample in a study of naive and memory T cell subsets. TCRdb reprocessed the 5' RACE reads with MiXCR, giving one entry per CDR3 protein. Of 50,000 to 65,000 distinct CDR3 sequences in the sample, about 8.3% were seen once. All receptors derive from a female donor in good health. The CDR3 runs from the conserved cysteine through the conserved F or W. D genes are given only for firm matches. Clone size, where shown, is once, few, many, or a class for clones that have expanded.

v_gene	d_gene	j_gene	abundance	CDR3aa	CDR3nt
TRBV20-1	NA	TRBJ2-3	NA	CSARSPWGVDTQYF	TGCAGTGCTAGATCCCCTTGGGGGGTAGATACGCAGTATTTT
TRBV7-2	NA	TRBJ1-5	NA	CASRVDGTQPQHF	TGTGCCAGCAGAGTGGATGGGACCCAGCCCCAGCATTTT
TRBV6-6	TRBD1	TRBJ1-5	NA	CATGTGPGQPQHF	TGTGCCACCGGGACAGGGCCGGGTCAGCCCCAGCATTTT
TRBV2	NA	TRBJ2-1	few	CASGVSSYNEQFF	TGTGCCAGCGGGGTTAGCTCCTACAATGAGCAGTTCTTC
TRBV25-1	NA	TRBJ1-6	many	CASSHTLSGNSPLHF	TGTGCCAGCAGTCATACACTATCAGGGAATTCACCCCTCCACTTT
TRBV12-3/TRBV12-4	TRBD1	TRBJ1-5	few	CASSKGTAGQPQHF	TGTGCCAGCAGCAAGGGGACAGCCGGGCAGCCCCAGCATTTT
TRBV6-2/TRBV6-3	TRBD1	TRBJ1-2	many	CASSRQGNNYGYTF	TGTGCCAGCAGCAGACAGGGGAACAACTATGGCTACACCTTC
TRBV7-3	NA	TRBJ1-1	many	CASSAYINTEAFF	TGTGCCAGCAGCGCCTATATAAACACTGAAGCTTTCTTT
TRBV2	NA	TRBJ1-4	few	CASSGWGDLNEKLFF	TGTGCCAGCAGTGGCTGGGGAGACTTAAATGAAAAACTGTTTTTT
TRBV3-1	NA	TRBJ1-3	many	CASSQGRFTGNTIYF	TGTGCCAGCAGCCAAGGACGATTCACTGGAAACACCATATATTTT
TRBV14	NA	TRBJ2-5	few	CASSQAGVRETQYF	TGTGCCAGCAGCCAAGCAGGGGTTCGGGAGACCCAGTACTTC
TRBV7-9	TRBD1	TRBJ2-5	many	CASGDDRVQETQYF	TGTGCCAGCGGCGACGACAGGGTACAAGAGACCCAGTACTTC
TRBV12-5	TRBD1	TRBJ2-5	NA	CASGLGQGPQETQYF	TGTGCTAGTGGTTTGGGACAGGGCCCCCAAGAGACCCAGTACTTC
TRBV5-4	NA	TRBJ2-5	many	CASSLSGLGPQETQYF	TGTGCCAGCAGCTTGTCCGGGTTGGGTCCGCAAGAGACCCAGTACTTC
TRBV7-2	NA	TRBJ1-4	few	CASSFVQGPNEKLFF	TGTGCCAGCAGCTTCGTGCAGGGGCCAAATGAAAAACTGTTTTTT
TRBV6-2/TRBV6-3	NA	TRBJ2-1	NA	CASSRRYNEQFF	TGTGCCAGCTCCCGCAGGTACAATGAGCAGTTCTTC
TRBV20-1	NA	TRBJ2-1	few	CSARYLEVSLNEQFF	TGCAGTGCTAGGTATCTAGAGGTTTCCCTCAATGAGCAGTTCTTC
TRBV7-2	NA	TRBJ1-2	many	CASSFGRRNYGYTF	TGTGCCAGCAGCTTCGGACGGAGAAACTATGGCTACACCTTC
TRBV29-1	NA	TRBJ1-1	few	CSVVDQRPEAFF	TGCAGCGTTGTGGACCAGCGGCCTGAAGCTTTCTTT
TRBV6-2/TRBV6-3	NA	TRBJ1-5	many	CASRPETAGNQPQHF	TGTGCCAGCAGACCTGAGACCGCCGGTAATCAGCCCCAGCATTTT
TRBV7-2	NA	TRBJ1-1	many	CASSPFTEAFF	TGTGCCAGCAGTCCGTTCACTGAAGCTTTCTTT
TRBV11-3	NA	TRBJ2-7	few	CASSRDLYEQYF	TGTGCCAGCAGCAGGGACCTCTACGAGCAGTACTTC
TRBV5-5	NA	TRBJ2-7	NA	CASSLVGVHEQYF	TGTGCCAGCAGCTTGGTTGGGGTCCACGAGCAGTACTTC
TRBV7-2	TRBD2	TRBJ2-3	NA	CASSLIAGGFDTQYF	TGTGCCAGCAGCTTAATAGCGGGGGGTTTCGATACGCAGTATTTT
TRBV7-9	NA	TRBJ1-1	many	CASSLVGGAGTEAFF	TGTGCCAGCAGCTTGGTCGGTGGCGCGGGCACTGAAGCTTTCTTT
TRBV4-2	NA	TRBJ1-2	many	CASSQDLPTTALLMANYGYTF	TGTGCCAGCAGCCAAGATTTGCCGACAACCGCCCTTCTTATGGCTAACTATGGCTACACCTTC
TRBV9	NA	TRBJ2-4	NA	CASSVDPGAKNIQYF	TGTGCCAGCAGCGTAGACCCAGGGGCCAAAAACATTCAGTACTTC
TRBV18	NA	TRBJ1-1	NA	CASSPVGGDTEAFF	TGTGCCAGCTCACCGGTCGGGGGGGACACTGAAGCTTTCTTT
TRBV29-1	TRBD1	TRBJ2-7	NA	CSVQHRQGAYEQYF	TGCAGCGTCCAACACCGACAGGGAGCCTACGAGCAGTACTTC
TRBV2	NA	TRBJ2-1	many	CASSEGGGGPYNEQFF	TGTGCCAGCAGTGAAGGGGGGGGCGGCCCCTACAATGAGCAGTTCTTC
TRBV7-2	NA	TRBJ1-6	few	CASSLFRAYNSPLHF	TGTGCCAGCAGCTTATTCCGGGCCTATAATTCACCCCTCCACTTT
TRBV30	NA	TRBJ1-2	many	CAWRPRAYSNYGYTF	TGTGCCTGGAGGCCGAGGGCTTATTCTAACTATGGCTACACCTTC
TRBV15	NA	TRBJ2-1	many	CATSRETAIYNEQFF	TGTGCCACCAGCAGGGAGACAGCCATCTACAATGAGCAGTTCTTC
TRBV4-3	NA	TRBJ1-5	many	CASSQDPRGRGVPQPQHF	TGCGCCAGCAGCCAAGATCCCCGGGGGCGAGGGGTGCCTCAGCCCCAGCATTTT
TRBV20-1	TRBD1	TRBJ2-7	many	CSATGTASYEQYF	TGCAGTGCTACCGGGACAGCATCCTACGAGCAGTACTTC
TRBV6-2/TRBV6-3	NA	TRBJ2-2	NA	CATSLRRGAFTGELFF	TGTGCCACCTCGCTGAGACGGGGGGCATTCACCGGGGAGCTGTTTTTT
TRBV18	NA	TRBJ1-4	many	CASSPSNRPNEKLFF	TGTGCCAGCTCACCATCCAACAGGCCCAATGAAAAACTGTTTTTT
TRBV5-6	NA	TRBJ1-1	many	CASSHPPTENTEAFF	TGTGCCAGCAGCCACCCGCCGACAGAGAACACTGAAGCTTTCTTT
TRBV10-3	TRBD1	TRBJ1-5	many	CAISGGTGQHF	TGTGCCATCAGTGGCGGGACAGGACAGCATTTT
TRBV18	NA	TRBJ1-6	many	CASSPERGSPLHF	TGTGCCAGCTCACCAGAGAGGGGTTCACCCCTCCACTTT
TRBV2	TRBD1	TRBJ1-4	many	CASSPLGTGGEKLFF	TGTGCCAGCAGCCCCTTAGGGACAGGGGGAGAAAAACTGTTTTTT
TRBV5-5	NA	TRBJ2-7	many	CASIPTAALYEQYF	TGTGCCAGCATTCCAACTGCAGCGCTCTACGAGCAGTACTTC
TRBV7-2	NA	TRBJ2-3	few	CASSLKITDTQYF	TGTGCCAGCAGCTTAAAGATTACAGATACGCAGTATTTT
TRBV25-1	NA	TRBJ1-1	many	CASSFYRGTEAFF	TGTGCCAGCAGCTTTTATCGGGGAACTGAAGCTTTCTTT
TRBV29-1	NA	TRBJ2-5	NA	CSVEPLAGETQYF	TGCAGCGTTGAACCCCTCGCGGGAGAGACCCAGTACTTC
TRBV6-6	NA	TRBJ2-7	NA	CASSYRRAGPSYEQYF	TGTGCCAGCAGTTACCGACGTGCGGGGCCATCCTACGAGCAGTACTTC
TRBV6-6	NA	TRBJ1-1	many	CASSPDEPNTEAFF	TGTGCCAGCAGTCCTGACGAGCCCAACACTGAAGCTTTCTTT
TRBV25-1	TRBD1	TRBJ1-3	NA	CASKTGVGNTIYF	TGTGCCAGTAAGACAGGGGTCGGAAACACCATATATTTT
TRBV4-1	NA	TRBJ1-3	NA	CASSQPSGPTGNTIYF	TGCGCCAGCAGCCAACCGTCAGGGCCCACTGGAAACACCATATATTTT
TRBV6-5	NA	TRBJ1-1	many	CASSPRGNTEAFF	TGTGCCAGCAGCCCTCGGGGGAACACTGAAGCTTTCTTT